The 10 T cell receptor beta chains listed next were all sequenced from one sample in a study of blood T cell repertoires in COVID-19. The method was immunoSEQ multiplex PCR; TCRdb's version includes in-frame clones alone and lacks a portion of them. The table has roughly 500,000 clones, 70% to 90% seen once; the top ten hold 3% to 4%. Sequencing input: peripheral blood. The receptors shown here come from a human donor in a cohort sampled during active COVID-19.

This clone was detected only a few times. The CDR3 bases are TGTGCCAGCAGTCCCAGAGCTAGCGGCTATGGCTACACCTTC. Its translation: CASSPRASGYGYTF. This chain links TRBV6-5 with TRBJ1-2; D is uncertain. V lost 5 bases and J 4 bases, leaving 14 bases between the germline ends. The CDR3 totals 14 residues. From germline, CDR1 is MNHEY and CDR2 SVGAGI.

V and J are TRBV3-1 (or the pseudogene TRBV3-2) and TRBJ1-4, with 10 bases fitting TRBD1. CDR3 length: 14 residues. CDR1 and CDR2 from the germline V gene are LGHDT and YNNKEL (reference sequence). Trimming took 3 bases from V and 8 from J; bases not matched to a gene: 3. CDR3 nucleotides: TGTGCCAGCAGCCAGGGACAGGGGTACGAAAAACTGTTTTTT. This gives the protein CASSQGQGYEKLFF.

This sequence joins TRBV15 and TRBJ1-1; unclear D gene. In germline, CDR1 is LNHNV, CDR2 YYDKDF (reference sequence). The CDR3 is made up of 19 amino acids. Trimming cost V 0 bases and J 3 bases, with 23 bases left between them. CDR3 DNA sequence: TGTGCCACCAGCAGAGATCGCGGCGTGACGGCCCGGTGGGACACTGAAGCTTTCTTT. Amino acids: CATSRDRGVTARWDTEAFF.

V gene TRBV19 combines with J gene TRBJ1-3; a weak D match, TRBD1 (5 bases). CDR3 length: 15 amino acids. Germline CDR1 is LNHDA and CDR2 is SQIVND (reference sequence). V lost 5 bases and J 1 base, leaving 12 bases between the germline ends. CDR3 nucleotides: TGTGCCAGTAGTGTGCAGGGAGGATCTGGAAACACCATATATTTT. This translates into CASSVQGGSGNTIYF.

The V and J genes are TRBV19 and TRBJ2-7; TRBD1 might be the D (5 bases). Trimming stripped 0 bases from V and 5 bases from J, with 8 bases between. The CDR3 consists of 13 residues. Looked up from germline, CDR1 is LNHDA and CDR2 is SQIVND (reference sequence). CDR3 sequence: CASSIDRENEQYF. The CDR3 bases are TGTGCCAGTAGTATAGACAGGGAAAACGAGCAGTACTTC.

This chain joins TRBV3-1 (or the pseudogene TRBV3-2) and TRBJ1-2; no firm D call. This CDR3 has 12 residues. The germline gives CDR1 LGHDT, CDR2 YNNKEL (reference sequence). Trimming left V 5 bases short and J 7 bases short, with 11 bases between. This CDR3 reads CASSNSLAGYTF. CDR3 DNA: TGTGCCAGCAGCAATTCACTAGCTGGCTACACCTTC.

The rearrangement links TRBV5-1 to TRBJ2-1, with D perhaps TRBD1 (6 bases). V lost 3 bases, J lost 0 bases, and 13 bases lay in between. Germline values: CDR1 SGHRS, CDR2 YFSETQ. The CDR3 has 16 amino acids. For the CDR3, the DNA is TGCGCCAGCAGCTCGACAGGAGACAGCTCCTACAATGAGCAGTTCTTC. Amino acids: CASSSTGDSSYNEQFF.

The CDR3 sequence: CASTLGTSGTHNEQFF. CDR3 nucleotides: TGTGCCAGCACCCTCGGGACTAGCGGGACCCACAATGAGCAGTTCTTC. V is TRBV5-5 and J is TRBJ2-1; 13 bases are shared with TRBD2. V lost 6 bases and J lost 5; bases outside the gene matches: 8. Per germline, CDR1 SGHKS and CDR2 YYEKEE (reference sequence). This CDR3 spans 16 amino acids.

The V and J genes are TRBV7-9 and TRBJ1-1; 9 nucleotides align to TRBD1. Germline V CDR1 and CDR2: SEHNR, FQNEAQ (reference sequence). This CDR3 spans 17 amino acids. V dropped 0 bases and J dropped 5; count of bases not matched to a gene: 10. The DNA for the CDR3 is TGTGCCAGCAGCTTAGCGCGACAGGGGGTTGGGAGGACTGAAGCTTTCTTT. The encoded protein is CASSLARQGVGRTEAFF.

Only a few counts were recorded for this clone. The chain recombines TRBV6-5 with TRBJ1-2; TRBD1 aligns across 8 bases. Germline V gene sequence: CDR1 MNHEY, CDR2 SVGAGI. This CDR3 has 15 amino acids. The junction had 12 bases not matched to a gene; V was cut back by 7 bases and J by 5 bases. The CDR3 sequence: CASIQPRGPLYGYTF. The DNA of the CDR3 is TGTGCCAGCATCCAACCCAGGGGGCCTTTATATGGCTACACCTTC.